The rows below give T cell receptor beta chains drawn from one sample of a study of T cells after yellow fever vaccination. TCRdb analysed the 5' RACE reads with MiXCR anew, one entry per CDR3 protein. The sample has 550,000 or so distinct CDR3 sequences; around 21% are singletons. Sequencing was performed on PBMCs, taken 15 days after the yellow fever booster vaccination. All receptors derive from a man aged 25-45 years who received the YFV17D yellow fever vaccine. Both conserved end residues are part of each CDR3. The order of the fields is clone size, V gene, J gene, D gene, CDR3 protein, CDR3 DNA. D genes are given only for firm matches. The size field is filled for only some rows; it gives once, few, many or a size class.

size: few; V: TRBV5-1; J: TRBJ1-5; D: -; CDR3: CASRPTGNSNQPQHF; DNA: TGCGCCAGCAGACCGACAGGAAATAGCAATCAGCCCCAGCATTTT
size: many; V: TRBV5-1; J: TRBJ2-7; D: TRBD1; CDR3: CASSLAGTGYEQYF; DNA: TGCGCCAGCAGCTTGGCCGGGACAGGTTACGAGCAGTACTTC
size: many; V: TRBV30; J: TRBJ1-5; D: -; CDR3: CAWSLVGDGNQPQHF; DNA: TGTGCCTGGAGTTTAGTGGGGGACGGCAATCAGCCCCAGCATTTT
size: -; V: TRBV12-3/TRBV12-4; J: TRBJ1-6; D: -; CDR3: CASSLGRISPLHF; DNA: TGTGCCAGCAGTTTAGGTCGGATTTCACCCCTCCACTTT
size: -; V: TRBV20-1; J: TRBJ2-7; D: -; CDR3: CSASESYEQYF; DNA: TGCAGTGCTAGTGAAAGCTACGAGCAGTACTTC
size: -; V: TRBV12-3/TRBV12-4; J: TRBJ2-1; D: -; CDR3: CASSSPTVWDLNEQFF; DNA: TGTGCCAGCAGTTCCCCTACTGTGTGGGACCTCAATGAGCAGTTCTTC
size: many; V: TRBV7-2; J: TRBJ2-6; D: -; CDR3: CASSFPGANVLTF; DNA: TGTGCCAGCAGCTTCCCTGGGGCCAACGTCCTGACTTTC
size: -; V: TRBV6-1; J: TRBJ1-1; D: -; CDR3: CASKAGRNTEAFF; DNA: TGTGCCAGCAAGGCAGGGAGGAACACTGAAGCTTTCTTT
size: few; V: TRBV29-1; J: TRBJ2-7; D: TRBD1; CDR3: CSAGGTGFLEQYF; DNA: TGCAGCGCTGGCGGGACAGGTTTCCTCGAGCAGTACTTC
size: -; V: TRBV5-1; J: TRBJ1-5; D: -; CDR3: CASSSGDRNNQPQHF; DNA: TGCGCCAGCAGCTCGGGCGACCGCAATAATCAGCCCCAGCATTTT
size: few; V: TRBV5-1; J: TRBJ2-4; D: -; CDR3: CASTPEGILGKNIQYF; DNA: TGCGCCAGCACGCCGGAGGGGATATTGGGCAAAAACATTCAGTACTTC
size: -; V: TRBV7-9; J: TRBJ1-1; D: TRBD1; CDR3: CASSLGGTGSTEAFF; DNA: TGTGCCAGCAGCTTAGGCGGGACAGGGTCCACTGAAGCTTTCTTT
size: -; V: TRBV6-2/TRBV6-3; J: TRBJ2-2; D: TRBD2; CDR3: CASREIGASGNTGELFF; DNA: TGTGCCAGCAGGGAAATTGGGGCTAGCGGCAACACCGGGGAGCTGTTTTTT
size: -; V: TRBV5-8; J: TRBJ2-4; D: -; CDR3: CASSLGSGNVNIQYF; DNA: TGTGCCAGCAGCCTTGGTTCAGGGAACGTAAACATTCAGTACTTC
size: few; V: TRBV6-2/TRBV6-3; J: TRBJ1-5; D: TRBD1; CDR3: CASNTGGSQPQHF; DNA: TGTGCCAGCAATACAGGGGGATCTCAGCCCCAGCATTTT
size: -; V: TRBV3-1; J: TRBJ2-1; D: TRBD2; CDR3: CASSQVSLAGDVEQFF; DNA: TGTGCCAGCAGCCAAGTATCTCTAGCGGGAGACGTTGAGCAGTTCTTC
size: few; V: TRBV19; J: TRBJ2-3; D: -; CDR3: CASNLQFSTDTQYF; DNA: TGTGCCAGTAACCTTCAATTTAGCACAGATACGCAGTATTTT
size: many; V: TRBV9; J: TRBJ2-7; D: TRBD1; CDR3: CASSETGGPNYEQYF; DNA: TGTGCCAGCAGCGAGACAGGGGGGCCAAACTACGAGCAGTACTTC
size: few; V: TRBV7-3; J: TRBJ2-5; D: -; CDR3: CASSLNLASLETQYF; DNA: TGTGCCAGCAGCTTAAATCTCGCCTCTTTGGAGACCCAGTACTTC
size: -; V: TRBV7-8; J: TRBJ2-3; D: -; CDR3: CASSLSSASAFTDTQYF; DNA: TGTGCCAGCAGCTTATCCTCGGCTAGCGCATTCACAGATACGCAGTATTTT
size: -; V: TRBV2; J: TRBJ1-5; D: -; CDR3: CASSDPGLRPQHF; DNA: TGTGCCAGCAGTGATCCGGGGCTGCGGCCCCAGCATTTT
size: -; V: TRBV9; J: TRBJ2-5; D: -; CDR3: CASSVDHVQETQYF; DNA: TGTGCCAGCAGCGTAGACCATGTCCAAGAGACCCAGTACTTC
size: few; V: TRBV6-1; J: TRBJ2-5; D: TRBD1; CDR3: CASNKASTGVETQYF; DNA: TGTGCCAGCAATAAAGCATCGACAGGGGTGGAGACCCAGTACTTC
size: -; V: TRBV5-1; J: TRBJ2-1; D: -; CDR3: CASSLLRDEQFF; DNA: TGCGCCAGCAGCTTGCTAAGGGATGAGCAGTTCTTC
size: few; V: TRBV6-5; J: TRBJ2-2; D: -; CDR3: CASSYSFDVRHGELFF; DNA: TGTGCCAGCAGTTACTCATTTGACGTAAGGCACGGGGAGCTGTTTTTT
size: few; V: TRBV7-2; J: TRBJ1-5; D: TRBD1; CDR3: CASSLEAGQGLQPQHF; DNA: TGTGCCAGCAGCTTAGAAGCCGGACAGGGCCTGCAGCCCCAGCATTTT
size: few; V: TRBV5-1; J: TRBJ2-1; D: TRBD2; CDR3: CASSLEVRLAGGQREEQFF; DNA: TGCGCCAGCAGCTTGGAGGTGAGGCTAGCGGGAGGGCAGCGGGAGGAGCAGTTCTTC
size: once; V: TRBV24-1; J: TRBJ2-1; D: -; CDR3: CATPAESSYNEQFF; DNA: TGTGCCACCCCCGCGGAAAGCTCCTACAATGAGCAGTTCTTC
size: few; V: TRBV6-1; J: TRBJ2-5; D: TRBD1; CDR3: CASRPGTGDRWGRSETQYF; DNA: TGTGCCAGCAGGCCCGGGACAGGGGATCGTTGGGGACGAAGTGAGACCCAGTACTTC
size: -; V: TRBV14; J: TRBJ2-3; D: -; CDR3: CASSQGFHADLTDTQYF; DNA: TGTGCCAGCAGCCAAGGGTTCCACGCCGACCTCACAGATACGCAGTATTTT
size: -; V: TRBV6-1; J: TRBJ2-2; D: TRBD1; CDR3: CASRPTGTGNTGELFF; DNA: TGTGCCAGCAGGCCGACCGGGACAGGGAACACCGGGGAGCTGTTTTTT
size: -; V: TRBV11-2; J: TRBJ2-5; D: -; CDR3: CASSPEVAAETQYF; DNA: TGTGCCAGCAGCCCAGAAGTGGCTGCCGAGACCCAGTACTTC
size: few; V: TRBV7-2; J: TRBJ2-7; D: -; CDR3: CASSLGGPPYEQYF; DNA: TGTGCCAGCAGCTTAGGGGGTCCGCCCTACGAGCAGTACTTC
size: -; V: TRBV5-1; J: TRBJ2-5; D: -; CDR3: CASSLTPRQQETQYF; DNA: TGCGCCAGCAGCTTGACCCCCCGCCAGCAAGAGACCCAGTACTTC
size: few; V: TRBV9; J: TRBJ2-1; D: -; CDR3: CASSVGNNNEQFF; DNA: TGTGCCAGCAGCGTAGGCAACAACAATGAGCAGTTCTTC
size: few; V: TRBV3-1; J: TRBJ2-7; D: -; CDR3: CASSQDFGYEQYF; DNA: TGTGCCAGCAGCCAAGATTTTGGCTACGAGCAGTACTTC
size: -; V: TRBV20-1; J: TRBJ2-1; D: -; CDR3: CSAHGPPRGDEQFF; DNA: TGCAGTGCTCACGGCCCCCCGAGAGGCGATGAGCAGTTCTTC
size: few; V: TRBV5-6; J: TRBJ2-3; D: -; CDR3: CASSQTSWAQYF; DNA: TGTGCCAGCAGCCAGACTAGTTGGGCGCAGTATTTT
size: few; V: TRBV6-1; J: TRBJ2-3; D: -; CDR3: CATARGGGTDTQYF; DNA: TGTGCCACCGCCCGGGGTGGCGGCACAGATACGCAGTATTTT
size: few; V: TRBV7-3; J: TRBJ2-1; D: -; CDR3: CASSSPAEQFF; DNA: TGTGCCAGCAGCTCCCCTGCTGAGCAGTTCTTC
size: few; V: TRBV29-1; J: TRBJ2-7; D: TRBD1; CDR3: CSVASSGGSYEQYF; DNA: TGCAGCGTTGCTTCGTCAGGGGGCTCCTACGAGCAGTACTTC